This T cell receptor beta chain is from a study of CD8+CD57+ T cells in acquired aplastic anemia. This CDR3 is 15 amino acids long. Looked up from germline, CDR1 is DFQATT and CDR2 is SNEGSKA (reference sequence). The germline V and J ends were trimmed by 0 bases and 4 bases, with 14 bases remaining between them. TCR beta VDJ combinations and CDR3 sequences were profiled from genomic DNA. TCRdb ran MiXCR on the reads and lists one entry per CDR3 protein. The sample lists some 150,000 distinct CDR3 sequences, about 48% occurring once. Many counts were recorded for this clonotype. Patients included in sequencing had previously demonstrated CD8+CD57+ cell expansion by flow cytometry.

The chain links TRBV20-1 to TRBJ2-3; D might be TRBD1 (5 bases). Sample: sorted CD4+, CD8+, or CD8+CD57+ T cells (not recorded which) from PBMCs. This receptor was obtained from a human donor with aplastic anemia. The CDR3: CSAREIGAPPDTQYF. CDR3 nucleotides: TGCAGTGCTAGAGAAATAGGGGCCCCGCCAGATACGCAGTATTTT.